A single T cell receptor beta chain is shown here with its context. This clonotype occurred many times. Its antigen target is currently unknown. No base-level quality is on record; no much larger clone is a single base apart. This specimen belongs to a study of regulatory T cells in long-lasting Graves disease (dated by TCRdb to about 2021). In terms of the full investigation: Newly diagnosed Graves' disease patients had taken antithyroid drugs for less than 3 months. Persistent Graves' disease patients were compared with newly diagnosed Graves' disease patients by peripheral blood TCR sequencing and RNA sequencing. The study was conducted in China and was registered as a clinical trial. A total of roughly 35 samples were covered by TCR sequencing, comprising approximately 13 persistent and around 20 newly diagnosed Graves' disease patients. Overall study results and their limits: Patients with persistent disease shared more public clonotypes (about 2,900) than newly diagnosed patients did (around 930). Only peripheral blood was studied, because thyroid tissue, the primary lesion, was inaccessible. Preferential use of TRBV28, TRBJ1-2 and TRBJ2-5 was observed in persistent disease, whereas TRBV20-1 and TRBJ2-1 were favored in newly diagnosed disease. The authors noted that the small sample size was a limitation that may lower accuracy. Compared with newly diagnosed patients, patients with persistent Graves' disease had lower TCR Shannon entropy and fewer highly expanded clones, which suggests clonal expansion. Sequencing and analysis were limited to the TCR beta chain.

The germline V end is reduced by 6 bases and the J end by 2 bases; junction bases left unmatched: 4. The CDR3 covers 13 residues, taking in both the cysteine and the phenylalanine. Only the CDR3 region is kept as DNA, spanning 39 bases read in frame from base 1. CDR1 and CDR2 are drawn from the germline V gene: SGHAT, FQNNGV. Sample time point, as interpreted from the label and publication: newly diagnosed GD, antithyroid drugs for less than 3 months. For both TCR sequencing and RNA sequencing, RNA was extracted from PBMCs in TRIzol. The diagnosis of Graves' disease was made according to American Thyroid Association guidelines. The patients came from an endocrinology department in Xi'an, China. Each patient gave about 10 milliliters of peripheral blood, collected in an EDTA anticoagulant tube. PBMCs were isolated by Ficoll Paque Plus density gradient separation without further T cell sorting. An Agilent 2100 Bioanalyzer and agarose gel were used to assess RNA quality, and a NanoDrop 2000 was used to measure RNA concentration.

To prepare the library, multiplex PCR was applied. TCRdb lists the instrument as Illumina HiSeq 4000. To build TCR beta libraries, CDR3 regions were amplified by Arm-PCR using iRepertoire HTBI primers. Before sequencing, the PCR products underwent gel purification. Turning to the authors' computational methods: Gene usage analysis of CDR3 amino acid clonotypes relied on the roughly 58 TRBV and about 15 TRBJ segments identified across samples. COPE and FqMerger were used to merge the filtered high-quality paired reads into contigs. BLAST was used to align contigs to IMGT TRBV, TRBD and TRBJ reference genes, and CDR3 was defined according to IMGT. Highly expanded clones were defined as clonotypes with a frequency above 0.1%. Repertoire diversity was measured by Shannon entropy, and V-J evenness by the Gini coefficient. A clonotype was considered public if more than one individual shared it. Through fastp at Q25 and MiXCR, TCRdb rebuilt clones from the public reads, retaining in-frame beta chains. Rows are unified per CDR3 protein, each entry keeping the most common DNA and genes. The V and J calls and clone size are TCRdb's, not the authors'. The sample data list roughly 560,000 distinct CDR3 sequences, and 16% of these were observed just once. Approximately 25% of the sample is held by the ten biggest clonotypes.

These data also featured in a second study, about T cells in Graves' hyperthyroidism and ophthalmopathy. As that second paper reports: Stable Graves' hyperthyroidism was defined as the absence of progression to ophthalmopathy over 18 months of follow-up. Hyperthyroidism patients were aged 18 to 65 years and newly diagnosed, with disease duration of less than 2 months. Patients with uncontrolled infections, other autoimmune diseases, pregnancy or lactation were excluded. Diagnoses were based on clinical symptoms, serum thyroxine and TRAb, thyroid ultrasound and orbital computed tomography. The TCR CDR3 was subjected to a first round of RT-PCR using the HTBI primer set and the Qiagen OneStep RT-PCR kit. Most expanded thyroid clonotypes (frequency above 0.001) were also detected in blood, a finding suggesting that blood repertoires may reflect thyroid immune responses. A model built on a 13 V-J signature distinguished ophthalmopathy from stable hyperthyroidism, reaching about 88% sensitivity and 81.08% specificity in cross-validation and 80%/75% in testing. During validation, the model predicted progression to ophthalmopathy a median of roughly six months ahead of onset, with more than 60% sensitivity and almost 75% specificity. To identify TCR V-J signatures that set the groups apart, the researchers used a discovery cohort of 100 patients, made up of 40 to 45 with Graves' ophthalmopathy and approximately 57 with stable Graves' hyperthyroidism. Prospective prediction of ophthalmopathy was tested in an independent validation cohort of some 20 hyperthyroidism patients and 17 patients who later progressed to ophthalmopathy. The 100 or so discovery patients were divided at random into training and test sets in a 7:3 ratio. The study also compared thyroid tissue and blood T-cell repertoires from roughly six Graves' hyperthyroidism patients. After sampling, hyperthyroidism patients received methimazole starting at 30 mg daily, and ophthalmopathy patients received high-dose intravenous methylprednisolone. A second multiplex PCR round built the libraries, followed by size selection and purification. Sequencing of the libraries was done on an Illumina HiSeq2000 using paired-end 100 bp reads. SOAPnuke was used to process the raw data, removing reads that contained adapters or uncalled bases, had a mean Phred below 15, or lacked an exact match to the constant primer or identifier. High-quality paired reads were merged with COPE v1.2.5, and unique nucleotide sequences were defined as clonotypes. MiTCR v1.1 was used to align clonotypes to the IMGT TRBV, TRBD and TRBJ reference segments. Only V-J combinations with frequency above 0.0001, covering roughly 99% of repertoires, were analysed. A TCS score was defined as the ratio between F50 (clonal expansion) and ExV (chaos), using BLOSUM62-based TCRdist between CDR3 peptides within each V-J. Welch's t-statistics and random forest reduced 500 to 550 V-J features to 10 to 15, which were used in a naive Bayes classifier (R e1071). Sample size was not statistically predetermined, and blinding of investigators to group allocation was not performed. The paper describes TCR Vbeta CDR3 sequencing of 130 to 150 peripheral blood samples, made up of 43 ophthalmopathy patients, roughly 75 hyperthyroidism patients and roughly 17 progressor patients.

Sequenced here: peripheral blood mononuclear cells (PBMCs), sampled at new diagnosis, from a patient treated with antithyroid drugs. The TCR originated in a woman between 40 and 65 years old with Graves disease. Donor details come from another sample of the same person, matched by shared clones. The chain joins TRBV11-2 to TRBJ2-7, with 7 central nucleotides matching TRBD1. Here is the DNA: TGTGCCAGCAGAACTGGGACAGCCTACGAGCAGTACTTC. Its translation is CASRTGTAYEQYF. The CDR3 plus the reference TRBV11-2 and TRBJ2-7 genes for the other parts give the full variable domain: EAGVAQSPRYKIIEKRQSVAFWCNPISGHATLYWYQQILGQGPKLLIQFQNNGVVDDSQLPKDRFSAERLKGVDSTLKIQPAKLEDSAVYLCASRTGTAYEQYFGPGTRLTVT.